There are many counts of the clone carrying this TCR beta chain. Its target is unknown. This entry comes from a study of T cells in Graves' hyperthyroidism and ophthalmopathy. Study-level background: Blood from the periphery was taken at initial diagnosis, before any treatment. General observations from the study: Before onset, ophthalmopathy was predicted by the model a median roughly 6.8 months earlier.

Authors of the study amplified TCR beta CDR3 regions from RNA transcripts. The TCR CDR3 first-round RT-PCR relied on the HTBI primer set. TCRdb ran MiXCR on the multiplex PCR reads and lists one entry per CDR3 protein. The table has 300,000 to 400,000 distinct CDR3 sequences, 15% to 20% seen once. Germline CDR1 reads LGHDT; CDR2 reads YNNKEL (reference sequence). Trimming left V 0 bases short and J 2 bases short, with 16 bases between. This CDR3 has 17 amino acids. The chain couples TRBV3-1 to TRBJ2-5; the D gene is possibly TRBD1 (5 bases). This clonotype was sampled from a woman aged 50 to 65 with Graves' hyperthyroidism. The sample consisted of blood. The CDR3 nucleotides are TGTGCCAGCAGCCAAGATGGGGCTAGTAGGACACAAGAGACCCAGTACTTC. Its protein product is CASSQDGASRTQETQYF.